This TCR beta chain was profiled in a study of cytomegalovirus exposure and HLA in healthy donors. Study overall: Earlier, 90 million to 140 million unique TCR beta sequences were recovered from 200 million or so T cells by an analysis.

V was clipped by 1 base and J by 6 bases; unmatched bases: 8. Per germline, CDR1 SGHVS and CDR2 FQNEAQ. The CDR3 has 18 residues. With 60 Vbeta and 13 Jbeta primers, the PCR was carried out. This table comes from immunoSEQ multiplex PCR, and its TCRdb copy is limited to in-frame clones, with some not included. The table lists around 100,000 clones, about 79% of them singletons, with more than 3.5% in the top ten. This chain links TRBV7-8 with TRBJ2-3; TRBD2 agrees at 15 bases. What was sequenced was PBMCs. The sequence derives from a female donor in good health and CMV-seropositive. The CDR3 nucleotides read TGTGCCAGCAGCTTAGACGATGGACTAGCGGGAGGGTTTGATACGCAGTATTTT. Translating it yields CASSLDDGLAGGFDTQYF.